This T cell receptor (beta chain) was captured in a study of spatial heterogeneity in lung cancer. Across the study: 72 TRACERx patients with early, untreated non-small cell lung cancer donated samples. Available follow-up PBMC samples were sequenced, at a median of approximately 2 years post-resection. Raw-read counts averaged over ten per unique TCR and UMI combination.

V was pared by 7 bases and J by 2 bases, with 18 bases between. Germline lookup yields CDR1 MNHEY and CDR2 SVGEGT. The CDR3 runs 16 residues. Time point meaning: blood at routine non-recurrence follow-up after resection. Tumor, nontumor lung or frozen PBMC supplied whole RNA that was sequenced unsorted. TCRdb processed the 5' RACE reads anew with MiXCR; each CDR3 protein has one entry. The sample records about 50,000 distinct CDR3 sequences, under 8% being singletons. This clonotype was found a few times. The specimen comprised PBMCs, sampled at follow-up. V is TRBV6-2 or TRBV6-3 and J is TRBJ2-1; D unresolved. The source is a female donor with early-stage non-small cell lung cancer. The CDR3 DNA is TGTGCCAGCACCCATCCGACGGGTCCCACCTACAATGAGCAGTTCTTC. This gives the protein CASTHPTGPTYNEQFF.